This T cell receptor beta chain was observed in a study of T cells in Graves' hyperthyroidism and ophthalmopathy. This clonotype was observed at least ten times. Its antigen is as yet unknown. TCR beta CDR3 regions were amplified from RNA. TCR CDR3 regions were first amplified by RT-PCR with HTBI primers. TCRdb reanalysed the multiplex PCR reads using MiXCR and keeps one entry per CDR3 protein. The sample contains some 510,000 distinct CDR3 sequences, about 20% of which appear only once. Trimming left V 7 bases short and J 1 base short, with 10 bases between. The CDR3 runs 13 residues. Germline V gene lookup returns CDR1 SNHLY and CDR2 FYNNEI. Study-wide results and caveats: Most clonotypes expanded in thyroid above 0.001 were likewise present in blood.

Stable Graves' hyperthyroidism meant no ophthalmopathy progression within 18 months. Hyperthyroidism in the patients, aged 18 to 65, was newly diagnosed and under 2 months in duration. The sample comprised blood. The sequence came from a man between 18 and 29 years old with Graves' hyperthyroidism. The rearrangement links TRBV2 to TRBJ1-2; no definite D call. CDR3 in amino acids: CASNPRGNYGYTF. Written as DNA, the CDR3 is TGTGCCAGCAATCCCCGGGGTAACTATGGCTACACCTTC.